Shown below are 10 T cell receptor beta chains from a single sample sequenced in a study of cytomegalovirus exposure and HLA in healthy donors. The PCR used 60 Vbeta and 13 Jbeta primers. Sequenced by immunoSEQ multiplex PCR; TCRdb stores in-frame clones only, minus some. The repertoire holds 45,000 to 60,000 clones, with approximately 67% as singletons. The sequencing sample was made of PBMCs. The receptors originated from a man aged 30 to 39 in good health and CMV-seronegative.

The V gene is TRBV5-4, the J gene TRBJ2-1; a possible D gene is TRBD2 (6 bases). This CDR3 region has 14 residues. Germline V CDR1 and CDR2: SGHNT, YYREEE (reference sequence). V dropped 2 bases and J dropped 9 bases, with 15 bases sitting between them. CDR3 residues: CASSFMELGGEQFF. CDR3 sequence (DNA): TGTGCCAGCAGCTTCATGGAGCTGGGGGGTGAGCAGTTCTTC.

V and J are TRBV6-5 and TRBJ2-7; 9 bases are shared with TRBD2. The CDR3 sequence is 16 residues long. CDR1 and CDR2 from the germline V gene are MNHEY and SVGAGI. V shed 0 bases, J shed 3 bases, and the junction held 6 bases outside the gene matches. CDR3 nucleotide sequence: TGTGCCAGCAGTTACTCTAGCGGGAGTCGGGTCTACGAGCAGTACTTC. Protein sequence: CASSYSSGSRVYEQYF.

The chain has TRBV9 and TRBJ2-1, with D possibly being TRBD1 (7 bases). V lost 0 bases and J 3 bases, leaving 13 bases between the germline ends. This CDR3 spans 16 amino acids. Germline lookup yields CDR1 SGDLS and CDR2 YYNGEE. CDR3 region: CASSVEGRGDYNEQFF. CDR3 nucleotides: TGTGCCAGCAGCGTAGAGGGCAGGGGGGACTACAATGAGCAGTTCTTC. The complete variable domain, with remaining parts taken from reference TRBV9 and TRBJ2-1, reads DSGVTQTPKHLITATGQRVTLRCSPRSGDLSVYWYQQSLDQGLQFLIQYYNGEERAKGNILERFSAQQFPDLHSELNLSSLELGDSALYFCASSVEGRGDYNEQFFGPGTRLTVL.

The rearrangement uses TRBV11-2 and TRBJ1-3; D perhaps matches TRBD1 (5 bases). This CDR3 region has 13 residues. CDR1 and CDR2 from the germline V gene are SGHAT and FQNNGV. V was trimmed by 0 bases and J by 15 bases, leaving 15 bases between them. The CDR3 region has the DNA TGTGCCAGCAGCTTAGATCTCCAGGGTGACCAATATTTT. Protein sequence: CASSLDLQGDQYF. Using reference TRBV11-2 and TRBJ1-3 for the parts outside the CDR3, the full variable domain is EAGVAQSPRYKIIEKRQSVAFWCNPISGHATLYWYQQILGQGPKLLIQFQNNGVVDDSQLPKDRFSAERLKGVDSTLKIQPAKLEDSAVYLCASSLDLQGDQYFGEGSWLTVV.

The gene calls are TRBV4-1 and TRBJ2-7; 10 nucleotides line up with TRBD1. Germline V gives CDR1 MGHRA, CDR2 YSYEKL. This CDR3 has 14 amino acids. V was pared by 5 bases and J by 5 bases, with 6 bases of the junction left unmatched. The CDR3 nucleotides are TGCGCCAGCAGCTCGGGACAGGGGTTCGACGAGCAGTACTTC. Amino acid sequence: CASSSGQGFDEQYF.

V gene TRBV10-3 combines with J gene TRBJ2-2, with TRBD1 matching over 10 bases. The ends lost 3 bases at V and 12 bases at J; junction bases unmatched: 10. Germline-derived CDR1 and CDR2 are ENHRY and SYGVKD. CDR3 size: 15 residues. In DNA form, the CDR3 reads TGTGCCATCAGTGACGGACAGGGGGTGAGGGTGAAGCTGTTTTTT. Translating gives CAISDGQGVRVKLFF.

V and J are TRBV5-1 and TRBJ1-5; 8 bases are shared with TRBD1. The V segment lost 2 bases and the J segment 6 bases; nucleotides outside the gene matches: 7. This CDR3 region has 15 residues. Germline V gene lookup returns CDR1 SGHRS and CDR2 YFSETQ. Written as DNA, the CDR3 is TGCGCCAGCAGCTTTTCAGGGGGCGATGGTCAGCCCCAGCATTTT. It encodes CASSFSGGDGQPQHF.

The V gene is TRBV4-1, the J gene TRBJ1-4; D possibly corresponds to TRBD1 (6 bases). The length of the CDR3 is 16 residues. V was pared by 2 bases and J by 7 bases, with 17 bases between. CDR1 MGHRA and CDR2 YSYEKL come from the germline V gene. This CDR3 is CASSQHWTAGGEKLFF. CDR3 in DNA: TGCGCCAGCAGCCAACATTGGACAGCGGGGGGTGAAAAACTGTTTTTT.

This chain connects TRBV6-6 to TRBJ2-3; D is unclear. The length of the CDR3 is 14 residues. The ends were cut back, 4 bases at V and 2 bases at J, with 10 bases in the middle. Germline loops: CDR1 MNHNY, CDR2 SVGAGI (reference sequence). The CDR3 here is CASSFLDFTDTQYF. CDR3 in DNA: TGTGCCAGCAGTTTCCTTGACTTCACAGATACGCAGTATTTT.

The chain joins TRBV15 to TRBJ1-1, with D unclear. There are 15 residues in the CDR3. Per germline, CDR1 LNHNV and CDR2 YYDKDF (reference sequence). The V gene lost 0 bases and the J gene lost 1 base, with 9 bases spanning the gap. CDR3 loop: CATSRESGENTEAFF. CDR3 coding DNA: TGTGCCACCAGCAGAGAATCTGGAGAGAACACTGAAGCTTTCTTT.